This T cell receptor (beta chain) was retrieved from a study of cytomegalovirus exposure and HLA in healthy donors. General study points: The study labeled 170 or so TCR beta chains cytomegalovirus-associated.

The PCR made use of 60 Vbeta and 13 Jbeta primers. The protocol was immunoSEQ multiplex PCR, while the TCRdb copy is restricted to in-frame clones and leaves out a portion. Among approximately 150,000 clones listed, approximately 73% were seen once. The study sampled nominally healthy donors, though unrecorded immune exposures were likely. A remark on this clone: Its specificity is not known.

V lost 8 bases to trimming and J lost 4 bases; unmatched junction nucleotides: 8. CDR1 is LNHDA, CDR2 SQIVND, per germline (reference sequence). The CDR3 contains 14 residues. The sequence was collected from a woman aged 18-35 years in good health and CMV-seropositive. Sample: PBMCs. The chain employs TRBV19 and TRBJ1-1, with 9 bases matching TRBD1. The DNA for the CDR3 is TGTGCCAGTGCCGAGGGGGACAGGGCCACTGAAGCTTTCTTT. Protein sequence: CASAEGDRATEAFF.